These T cell receptor beta chains were read from a single sample in a study of cytomegalovirus exposure and HLA in healthy donors. Assay: immunoSEQ multiplex PCR; the TCRdb copy retains only in-frame clones and omits some. Seen here are about 91,000 clones, roughly nine tenths observed once, and the top ten hold approximately 10%. Sequencing was carried out using PBMCs. The receptors here all came from a man younger than 40 in good health and CMV-seropositive. CDR3s include the opening cysteine and the closing phenylalanine or tryptophan. Clone sizes are given selectively: once, few, many, or a class where the clone is expanded.

V gene,clone size,CDR3 length,CDR3 protein
TRBV5-1,NA,14,CASSLAGQAYEQYF
TRBV6-1,few,15,CASSARWDTFYEQYF
TRBV4-1,NA,14,CASSLVGVQETQYF
TRBV27,NA,12,CASSYFFDEQFF
TRBV11-2,NA,15,CASSLELGANYGYTF
TRBV28,few,15,CASSLGTGEKETQYF
TRBV9,NA,15,CASSVDTMNTGELFF
TRBV5-4,NA,15,CASSLDRDGSYEQYF
TRBV4-2,once,15,CASSQDSPNPYEQYF
TRBV7-2,NA,15,CASSSGGRRRETQYF
TRBV27,NA,15,CASSSSTGDNQPQHF
TRBV30,NA,13,CAWAPTAYYGYTF
TRBV27,NA,19,CASSPLLLTGALLRNEQFF
TRBV25-1,NA,16,CASSDWARGVDTEAFF
TRBV14,NA,15,CASSQVREGLETQYF